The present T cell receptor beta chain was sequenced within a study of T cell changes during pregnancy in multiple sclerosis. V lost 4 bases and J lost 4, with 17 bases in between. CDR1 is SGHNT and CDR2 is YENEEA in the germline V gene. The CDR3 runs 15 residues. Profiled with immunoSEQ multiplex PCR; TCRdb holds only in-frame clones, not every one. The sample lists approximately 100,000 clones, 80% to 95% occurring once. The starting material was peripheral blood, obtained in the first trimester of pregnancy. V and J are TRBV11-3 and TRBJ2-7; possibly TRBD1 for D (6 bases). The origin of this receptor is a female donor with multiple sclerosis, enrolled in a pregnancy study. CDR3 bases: TGTGCCAGCAGCTCCGCCCATACAGGGTCGTACGAGCAGTACTTC. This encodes CASSSAHTGSYEQYF. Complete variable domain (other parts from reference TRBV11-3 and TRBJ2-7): EAGVVQSPRYKIIEKKQPVAFWCNPISGHNTLYWYLQNLGQGPELLIRYENEEAVDDSQLPKDRFSAERLKGVDSTLKIQPAELGDSAVYLCASSSAHTGSYEQYFGPGTRLTVT.